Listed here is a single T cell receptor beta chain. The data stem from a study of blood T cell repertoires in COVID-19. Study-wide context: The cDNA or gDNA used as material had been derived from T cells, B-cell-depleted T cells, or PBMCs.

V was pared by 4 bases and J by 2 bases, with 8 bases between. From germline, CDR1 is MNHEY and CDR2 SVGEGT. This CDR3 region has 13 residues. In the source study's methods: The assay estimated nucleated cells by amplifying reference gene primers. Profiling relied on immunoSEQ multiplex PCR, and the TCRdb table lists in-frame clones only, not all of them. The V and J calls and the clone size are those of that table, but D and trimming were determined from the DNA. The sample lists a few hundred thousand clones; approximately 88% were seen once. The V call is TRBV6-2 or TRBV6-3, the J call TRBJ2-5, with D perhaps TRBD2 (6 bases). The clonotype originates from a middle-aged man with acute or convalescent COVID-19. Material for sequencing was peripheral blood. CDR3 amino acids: CASSSGLQETQYF. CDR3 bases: TGTGCCAGCAGTTCGGGACTTCAAGAGACCCAGTACTTC.